A selection of T cell receptor beta chains follows, all from one sample in a study of blood T cell repertoires in COVID-19. Assay: immunoSEQ multiplex PCR; the TCRdb copy retains only in-frame clones and omits some. Of around 58,000 clones in the sample, roughly nine tenths are singletons; the top ten hold around 7%. The sample was peripheral blood. The receptors here all came from a woman between 55 and 75 years old with active or convalescent COVID-19. CDR3s leave out the opening cysteine and the closing phenylalanine or tryptophan. Each record gives: CDR3 protein, J gene, V gene, clone size. Clone size, where shown, is once, few, many, or a class for clones that have expanded.

CDR3aa: ASGTGGAGYGYT
j_gene: TRBJ1-2
v_gene: TRBV30
abundance: NA

CDR3aa: ASSPGGDRAF
j_gene: TRBJ1-1
v_gene: TRBV7-9
abundance: NA

CDR3aa: ASSVQGDQPQH
j_gene: TRBJ1-5
v_gene: TRBV9
abundance: NA

CDR3aa: ASSSAGTHNEQF
j_gene: TRBJ2-1
v_gene: TRBV11-3
abundance: NA

CDR3aa: ASRTSGIHNEQF
j_gene: TRBJ2-1
v_gene: TRBV7-2
abundance: NA

CDR3aa: SAFSGVETQY
j_gene: TRBJ2-5
v_gene: TRBV29-1
abundance: once

CDR3aa: ASSYGEPRTDTQY
j_gene: TRBJ2-3
v_gene: TRBV6-2/TRBV6-3
abundance: NA

CDR3aa: ASSLREKHEQF
j_gene: TRBJ2-1
v_gene: TRBV11-3
abundance: NA

CDR3aa: ASSSQAGVGQETQY
j_gene: TRBJ2-5
v_gene: TRBV7-2
abundance: once

CDR3aa: ASSFRQGSYEQY
j_gene: TRBJ2-7
v_gene: TRBV18
abundance: NA

CDR3aa: ASSESRGSYNEQF
j_gene: TRBJ2-1
v_gene: TRBV25-1
abundance: once